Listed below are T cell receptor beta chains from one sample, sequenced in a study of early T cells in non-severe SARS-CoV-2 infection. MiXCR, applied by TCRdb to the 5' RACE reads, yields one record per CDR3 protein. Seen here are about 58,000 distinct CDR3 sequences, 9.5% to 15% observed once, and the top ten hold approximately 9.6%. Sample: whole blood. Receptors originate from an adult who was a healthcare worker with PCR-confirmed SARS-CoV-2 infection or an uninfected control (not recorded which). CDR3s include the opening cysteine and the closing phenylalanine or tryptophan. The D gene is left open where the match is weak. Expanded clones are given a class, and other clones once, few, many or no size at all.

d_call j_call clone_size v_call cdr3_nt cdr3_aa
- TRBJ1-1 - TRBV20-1 TGCAGTGCTAGATCCGCGGGCCCGGGAGCTTTCTTT CSARSAGPGAFF
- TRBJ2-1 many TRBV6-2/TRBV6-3 TGTGCCAGCAGCCGCGACAGGACAACCTACAATGAGCAGTTCTTC CASSRDRTTYNEQFF
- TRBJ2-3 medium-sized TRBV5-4 TGTGCCAGCAGCTTGCTTTCCGGGACCCTCACAGATACGCAGTATTTT CASSLLSGTLTDTQYF
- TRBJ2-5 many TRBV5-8 TGTGCCAGCAGCTTGTCCACTAGCAGGGGCGAGACCCAGTACTTC CASSLSTSRGETQYF
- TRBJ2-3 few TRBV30 TGTGCCTCCCCGGCCGCCGGGGGTCTTAATACGCAGTATTTT CASPAAGGLNTQYF
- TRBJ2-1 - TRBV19 TGTGCCAGTAGTCCCCAGGATAGGCGGAATGAGCAGTTCTTC CASSPQDRRNEQFF
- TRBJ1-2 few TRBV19 TGTGCCAGTAGTGTAACCCTGAGTGGCTACACCTTC CASSVTLSGYTF
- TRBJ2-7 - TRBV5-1 TGCGCCAGCAGCCCCACCCCGAGCTTCTACGAGCAGTACTTC CASSPTPSFYEQYF
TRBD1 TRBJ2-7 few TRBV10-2 TGCGCCACCTCTAAGGGGGCCCACTACGAGCAGTACTTC CATSKGAHYEQYF
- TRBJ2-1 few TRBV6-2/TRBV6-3 TGTGCCAGCAGTTACTCTAGCGGTTCCTACAATGAGCAGTTCTTC CASSYSSGSYNEQFF
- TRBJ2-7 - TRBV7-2 TGTGCCAGCAGCTCTAGACCCGGAGGACCCTACGAGCAGTACTTC CASSSRPGGPYEQYF
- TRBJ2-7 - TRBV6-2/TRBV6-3 TGTGCCAGCAGTTTCGCGGCAAATACGGTGGGAAACTACGAGCAGTACTTC CASSFAANTVGNYEQYF
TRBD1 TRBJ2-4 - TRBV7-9 TGTGCCAGCAGCTCTGGGACAGGGGCCTTCAAAAACATTCAGTACTTC CASSSGTGAFKNIQYF
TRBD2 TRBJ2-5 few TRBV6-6 TGTGCCAGCAGCCACGGACTAGCGGGAGGGGTCGAGACCCAGTACTTC CASSHGLAGGVETQYF
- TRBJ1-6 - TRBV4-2 TGTGCCAGCAGCCAAGAGACAGGTTTTAATTCACCCCTCCACTTT CASSQETGFNSPLHF
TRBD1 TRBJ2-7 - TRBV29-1 TGCAGCGTTGTTGGACAGGGACCCTACGAGCAGTACTTC CSVVGQGPYEQYF
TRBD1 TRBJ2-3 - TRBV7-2 TGTGCCAGCAGCTTAAGTAGTACAGGGGGCTTGGGGCAGTATTTT CASSLSSTGGLGQYF
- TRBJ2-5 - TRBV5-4 TGTGCCAGCAGCTTGGCCATGGCAGGGAGGCAAGAGACCCAGTACTTC CASSLAMAGRQETQYF
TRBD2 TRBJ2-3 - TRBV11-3 TGTGCCAGCAGCTTAGACGAGCGGGGGGATACGCAGTATTTT CASSLDERGDTQYF
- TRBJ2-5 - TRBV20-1 TGCAGTGCTATCAACCCTATGGCAGGTGGGGAGACCCAGTACTTC CSAINPMAGGETQYF
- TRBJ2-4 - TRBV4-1 TGCGCCAGCAGCCAAGGGACCGGCATTCAGTACTTC CASSQGTGIQYF
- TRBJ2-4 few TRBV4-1 TGCGCCAGCAGCCAAGTCTCGCTAGCCAAAAACATTCAGTACTTC CASSQVSLAKNIQYF
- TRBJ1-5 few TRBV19 TGTGCCAGTAGTATTGAAAGGGCAAGCAATCAGCCCCAGCATTTT CASSIERASNQPQHF
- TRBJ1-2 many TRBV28 TGTGCCGCGTGCACGGAAGACTATGGCTACACCTTC CAACTEDYGYTF
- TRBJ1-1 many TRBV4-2 TGTGCCAGCAGCCAGCCAGGAGTGAACACTGAAGCTTTCTTT CASSQPGVNTEAFF
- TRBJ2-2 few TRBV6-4 TGTGCCAGCAGTGTTACGAACACCGGGGAGCTGTTTTTT CASSVTNTGELFF
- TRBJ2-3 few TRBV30 TGTGCCTGGAGTGTACTGGCGGTGGTTGATACGCAGTATTTT CAWSVLAVVDTQYF
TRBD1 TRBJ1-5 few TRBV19 TGTGCCAGTAGAGGGACAGTTTATAGCAATCAGCCCCAGCATTTT CASRGTVYSNQPQHF
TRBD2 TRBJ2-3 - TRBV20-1 TGCAGTGCTAGAGGACTAGCGGGAGTTAAAGGTGGAGGCGATACGCAGTATTTT CSARGLAGVKGGGDTQYF
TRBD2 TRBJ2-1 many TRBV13 TGTGCCAGCAGCTCAATGGGACTAGTTGGAGAGCAGTTCTTC CASSSMGLVGEQFF
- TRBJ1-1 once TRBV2 TGTGCCAGCACTTTGGACAGATCTGAAGCTTTCTTT CASTLDRSEAFF
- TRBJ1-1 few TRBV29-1 TGCAGCGTTTTTCCCTTGAACACTGAAGCTTTCTTT CSVFPLNTEAFF
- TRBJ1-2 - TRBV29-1 TGCAGCGCCGAAGGCTGGGCTGGCTACACCTTC CSAEGWAGYTF
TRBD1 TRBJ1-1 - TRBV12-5 TGTGCTAGTGGTTTGGCTAGGACAGGGGGGTACACTGAAGCTTTCTTT CASGLARTGGYTEAFF
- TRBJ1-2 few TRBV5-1 TGCGCCAGCAGCTTAGGAGGGGACTATGGCTACACCTTC CASSLGGDYGYTF
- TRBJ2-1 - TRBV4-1 TGCGCCAGCAGACGGGATTCGGGGACCTACAATGAGCAGTTCTTC CASRRDSGTYNEQFF
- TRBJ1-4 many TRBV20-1 TGCAGTGTCACCGGGGCGTTTGCAACTAATGAAAAACTGTTTTTT CSVTGAFATNEKLFF
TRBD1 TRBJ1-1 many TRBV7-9 TGTGCCAGCAATTCCTATGACAGGGTAAACACTGAAGCTTTCTTT CASNSYDRVNTEAFF
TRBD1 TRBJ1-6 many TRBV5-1 TGCGCCAGCAGCTTGGCGACAGGGAACTATAATTCACCCCTCCACTTT CASSLATGNYNSPLHF
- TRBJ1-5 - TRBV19 TGTGCCACCGACGCAGGGGATCAGCCCCAGCATTTT CATDAGDQPQHF
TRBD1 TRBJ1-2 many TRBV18 TGTGCCAGCTCACCAGGGACAGGAGTGCCAATCTATGGCTACACCTTC CASSPGTGVPIYGYTF
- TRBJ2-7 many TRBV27 TGTGCCAGCAGTTTAGGACAGGGGGCTCTAGCGGGAGAGACTGAAGTCTTC CASSLGQGALAGETEVF
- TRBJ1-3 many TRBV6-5 TGTGCCGTGGGGGCAAACACCATATATTTT CAVGANTIYF
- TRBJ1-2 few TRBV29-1 TGCAGCGTCCGACCCGGAGGGGACTATGGCTACACCTTC CSVRPGGDYGYTF
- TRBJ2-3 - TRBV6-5 TGTGCCAGCAGTTACTCCGGGAATTACACAGATACGCAGTATTTT CASSYSGNYTDTQYF
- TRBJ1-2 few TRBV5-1 TGCGCCAGCAGCTTGGTGGCGGAGGTATATGGCTACACCTTC CASSLVAEVYGYTF
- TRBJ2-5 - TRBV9 TGTGCCAGCAGCGTAGGACGAGCTGGCTCGATGGTCCAGTACTTC CASSVGRAGSMVQYF
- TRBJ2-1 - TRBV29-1 TGCAGCGTTCAGAAGGACCCGGGACCCAGCAATGAGCAGTTCTTC CSVQKDPGPSNEQFF
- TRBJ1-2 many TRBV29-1 TGCAGCGTGTCCGGGGGCCTAAAGGGCTATGGCTACACCTTC CSVSGGLKGYGYTF
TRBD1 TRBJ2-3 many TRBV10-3 TGTGCCATCAGTCCCAGACAGGGTTCAGATACGCAGTATTTT CAISPRQGSDTQYF
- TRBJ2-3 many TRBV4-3 TGCGCCAGCAGCCAAGGCCCCTTAGCGGAGGGGGATACGCAGTATTTT CASSQGPLAEGDTQYF
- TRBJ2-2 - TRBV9 TGTGCCAGCAGCGAGAGGCCCCGGGCGAACACCGGGGAGCTGTTTTTT CASSERPRANTGELFF
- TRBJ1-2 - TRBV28 TGTGCCAGCAGTTCGGAACTAGACGGGGACTATGGCTACACCTTC CASSSELDGDYGYTF
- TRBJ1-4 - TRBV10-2 TGCGCCAGCAACAAGGGGGGCTCGGGTGAAAAACTGTTTTTT CASNKGGSGEKLFF
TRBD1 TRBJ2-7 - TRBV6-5 TGTGCCAGCAGTTACTCCGTCCAGGGGGCGTCCGAGCAGTACTTC CASSYSVQGASEQYF